What follows describes a single T cell receptor (beta chain). Its binding antigen is unknown. No base quality information exists; no much larger clone differs at one position. The data were taken from a study of cytomegalovirus exposure and HLA in healthy donors (dated by TCRdb to 2016 to 2017). Study-level background: According to an earlier analysis of around 600 of the donors, some 180 million T cells yielded 90 million to 130 million unique TCR beta sequences and 250 to 350 Gb of sequence data. The aim of the study was to test whether cataloging public T cell receptors could identify signatures of past pathogen exposure. High-throughput TCR immunosequencing, statistical association of individual TCRs with disease status, and machine learning were combined to predict cytomegalovirus infection status. In a later genetic analysis, genome-wide SNP genotypes for about 65% of the roughly 700 donors were used, and that subset was treated as a discovery cohort. In addition to the first cohort of 500 to 850 subjects, a separate validation cohort of over 90 different subjects was used. Donor age, sex, ethnicity and CMV serostatus were compiled alongside the repertoire data. An earlier analysis of roughly 600 of the donors used high-throughput TCR beta sequencing to judge whether each TCR beta V gene segment behaved as functional or pseudogenic. The genetic ancestry cluster associated with self-reported Caucasian donors included 70% to 85% of the roughly 360 genotyped donors. Rather than drawing on any new phenotypic data, the later analysis identified candidate immune exposures from TCR beta sequences and the way those sequences occurred across donors. The number of donors typed differed by locus, with about 629-630 for A, B, C, DRB1 and DQB1, around 500 for DQA1, under 610 for DPA1, and 472 for DPB1. In a later analysis, previously published TCR beta repertoires from several hundred donors were re-analyzed and high-resolution HLA genotyping was added so that TCR occurrence patterns could be studied. Among 350 to 400 genotyped donors of the cohort, an average of approximately 240,000 unique TCR beta nucleotide sequences were sequenced per donor, about a sixth of them non-productive. Every discovery cohort repertoire had been produced on one sequencing platform. The T cell repertoires of 700 or so subjects were profiled by immunosequencing and related to cytomegalovirus serostatus. HLA typing included class I and class II loci at four-digit resolution. Roughly five DR-DQ haplotypes were handled as single units for association and clustering because linkage in the cohort was strong. An early release covering over 500 HLA-typed donors comprised around 300 gigabases of sequencing data and around 80 million unique TCR sequences. What the authors observed across the whole study: For the cohort, immune exposure information was limited to CMV serostatus. The classifier was reported to diagnose cytomegalovirus status with high specificity and sensitivity in both the original cohort and the validation cohort. The cohort was sequenced for TCR beta chains only, and without alpha or paired-chain data the features that could be detected were limited. The presence/absence analyses assumed that sequencing depth was roughly uniform across donors, and that assumption may not be true. Across donors, most TCR sequences were observed very rarely, whereas some public TCRs were present in many individuals. A cluster of highly shared sequence variants was judged likely to represent a technical artifact of the sequencing pipeline. Some IMGT-functional V segments, including TRBV6-2 and TRBV6-3, could not be told apart with the 87-base-pair reads, so those segments were excluded. Specific HLA alleles were associated with more than 15,000 TCR beta sequences at a false discovery rate of 0.05 in a later analysis. Because HLA typing was unavailable for some donors at each locus, only the typed subset was used in association tests. A later analysis found that most CMV-associated TCR beta chains appeared HLA-restricted, with HLA associations seemingly driven largely by CMV exposure. A later genetic analysis reported fewer N-insertions in productive TCRs among donors in an Asian-associated ancestry cluster than the approximately 700-donor mean. According to a later analysis, parvovirus B19, influenza, CMV and Epstein-Barr virus appeared linked to several top co-occurrence clusters. The study gave a list of 150 to 200 TCR beta chains associated with cytomegalovirus. A further reported finding was that TCR beta sequences accurately predicted the HLA-A and HLA-B alleles for most subjects in the first cohort. Strong co-occurrence of HLA alleles, especially DR and DQ, made assigning TCR associations to individual alleles difficult. A later analysis found that HLA-associated TCR beta chains were more clonally expanded and had lower generation probabilities than equally common non-associated chains. In a later analysis, the rate of TCR association differed among HLA loci, with DRB1 alleles having the most associated TCRs and HLA-C alleles having the fewest. Linkage disequilibrium might explain the correlated functional status among segregating V segments, but an unknown experimental factor could not be ruled out. Because counts were too low, about 15 rarely observed V segments, including chromosome 9 orphons, were left out of the earlier analysis of about 620 of the donors. An earlier analysis of around 500 of the donors showed that most TCR beta V segments appeared in productive rearrangements either about 87% or about 30% of the time, which broadly matched IMGT annotations. According to the authors, the approach could potentially be generalized to other disease states and immunological phenotypes. A few of the identified cytomegalovirus-associated TCR beta chains were confirmed in vitro to be specific for cytomegalovirus antigens. V-gene and J-gene trimming of TCR beta chains was associated with a missense DCLRE1C variant in a later genetic analysis, and the association was replicated in an independent cohort.

In total, 666 healthy bone marrow donors made up the cohort. All cohort members were sampled while nominally healthy, although unrecorded immune exposures were likely present. The donor was CMV seropositive and belonged to the group of 250 to 350 seropositive cohort members. A peripheral blood sample was provided by each donor, and peripheral blood mononuclear cells were used for TCR beta sequencing. Genomic DNA extraction from the blood cell samples was performed with the Qiagen DNeasy Blood Extraction Kit. V and J lose 2 bases and 1 base, and a span of 12 bases separates them. The CDR3 has 15 amino acids, counting the end cysteine and phenylalanine. Of all the DNA, just the CDR3 is kept, 45 bases in frame from base 1. The germline V gene sets CDR1 to SGHAT and CDR2 to FQNNGV. Libraries were constructed by the immunoSEQ multiplex PCR assay. The multiplex PCR relied on a mix of 60 forward primers for TCR Vbeta segments and 13 reverse primers for TCR Jbeta segments. Amplification of the CDR3 region of rearranged TCR beta genes was performed with a multiplex PCR assay on genomic DNA. On the Illumina HiSeq System, the amplified TCR beta libraries were sequenced as 87-base-pair reads. Concerning the study's data processing: Across the 600 to 700 repertoires, a later analysis counted tens of millions of unique TCR beta chains, roughly 11 million of which were shared by at least two donors. Raw reads were error-corrected and collapsed into unique sequences with a nearest-neighbor algorithm that merged closely related sequences to remove PCR and sequencing errors. To assign V, D and J gene segments, CDR3 sequences were aligned to IMGT reference sequences. Each retained sequence needed at least a six-nucleotide match to both a V gene segment and a J gene segment. Rearrangements were classified as productive when the CDR3 lacked stop codons and remained in frame with V and J, and all other rearrangements were classified as non-productive. Following IMGT convention, CDR3 was defined as the stretch from the second conserved V-encoded cysteine to the conserved J-encoded phenylalanine. Sequences without an unambiguous match to a single V gene segment were excluded from the earlier analysis of over 500 of the donors. An earlier analysis of 587 of the donors called V segments functional above 56.7% productive rearrangements and segregating when the between-donor standard deviation exceeded 5%. A statistical classification framework was built to diagnose cytomegalovirus status from the catalog of TCR beta chain sequences. A later analysis assigned V and J genes by comparing TCR nucleotide sequences with IMGT/GENE-DB human TR gene sequences. Using the TCRdist pipeline, a later analysis assigned CDR3 sequences along with most-parsimonious VDJ recombination scenarios. In a later analysis, each TCR beta chain was defined by its CDR3 amino acid sequence together with its V-gene family, and reads without a unique V-gene family were excluded. As a way to deal with suspected cross-contamination and a sequencing artifact, a later analysis dropped 500 to 700 nucleotide sequences that were highly shared and had low generation probability. In a later analysis, a clonal expansion index was calculated for each public chain from normalized within-repertoire ranks of inferred template counts. In a later analysis, generation probabilities were computed with a VDJ recombination model fitted to out-of-frame rearrangements, and the resulting probabilities were checked against IGoR. A later analysis scored TCR-TCR, TCR-HLA and TCR-CMV co-occurrence with hypergeometric tests, applying a repertoire-size bias correction to TCR pairs. In a later analysis, false discovery rates were estimated by permuting HLA or CMV assignments 20 times. In a later analysis, co-occurring TCRs were grouped using DBSCAN, with TCRdist sequence similarity added in when clustering inside HLA-allele-positive subsets. Repertoires with fewer than 30,000 or more than 120,000 public chains were left out of co-occurrence clustering, as were roughly five repertoires with anomalous nucleotide sharing. In TCRdb, the immuneACCESS table is reduced to in-frame sequences with V and J assigned. These tables do not hold every clone; where another copy was compared, an unresolved V gene accounts for under half, and the others remain unexplained. V, J and clone size were drawn from that table, and D and trimming were deduced from the DNA. Within this sample are 150,000 to 180,000 clones, with about 84% of them counted one time only. The ten largest clones add up to approximately 5.6% of the sample.

This sequence was found in a woman aged 40 to 49 in good health and CMV-seropositive. The chain is assembled from TRBV11-2 and TRBJ2-7, and the D gene may be TRBD2, 6 bases matching. Material: PBMCs. The CDR3 sequence is CASSLPAGMSYEQYF. The sequence in DNA is TGTGCCAGCAGCTTACCCGCGGGGATGTCCTACGAGCAGTACTTC. The variable domain in full, with residues beyond the CDR3 obtained from the reference TRBV11-2 and TRBJ2-7 genes, is EAGVAQSPRYKIIEKRQSVAFWCNPISGHATLYWYQQILGQGPKLLIQFQNNGVVDDSQLPKDRFSAERLKGVDSTLKIQPAKLEDSAVYLCASSLPAGMSYEQYFGPGTRLTVT.